This is a list of T cell receptor beta chains from one sample in a study of T cell changes during pregnancy in multiple sclerosis. Repertoires were generated with immunoSEQ multiplex PCR, while TCRdb's copy carries only in-frame clones and drops some. The profile shows 80,000 or so clones, 92% of them singletons. The source material was peripheral blood, sampled before pregnancy. All receptors derive from a female donor with multiple sclerosis, enrolled in a pregnancy study. The CDR3 runs from the conserved cysteine through the conserved F or W. D genes are given only for firm matches. Clone sizes are given selectively: once, few, many, or a class where the clone is expanded.

D: .; size: .; J: TRBJ1-3; length: 14; V: TRBV6-5; CDR3: CASSYGQGFNTIYF; DNA: TGTGCCAGCAGTTACGGGCAGGGCTTTAACACCATATATTTT
D: .; size: .; J: TRBJ1-5; length: 16; V: TRBV12-5; CDR3: CASGQPHPGINQPQHF; DNA: TGTGCTAGTGGTCAACCTCATCCGGGAATCAATCAGCCCCAGCATTTT
D: TRBD1; size: .; J: TRBJ1-6; length: 14; V: TRBV7-2; CDR3: CASSWDSGNSPLHF; DNA: TGTGCCAGCAGCTGGGACAGCGGCAATTCACCCCTCCACTTT
D: .; size: .; J: TRBJ1-1; length: 15; V: TRBV5-1; CDR3: CASSLGGAPNTEAFF; DNA: TGCGCCAGCAGCTTGGGTGGGGCGCCGAACACTGAAGCTTTCTTT
D: .; size: .; J: TRBJ2-5; length: 13; V: TRBV5-6; CDR3: CASSLGTPGTQYF; DNA: TGTGCCAGCAGCCTGGGGACACCGGGGACCCAGTACTTC
D: .; size: .; J: TRBJ1-2; length: 14; V: TRBV6-6; CDR3: CASSRQYPNYGYTF; DNA: TGCGCCAGCAGCCGACAGTATCCCAACTATGGCTACACCTTC
D: .; size: .; J: TRBJ2-7; length: 17; V: TRBV21-1; CDR3: CASSLRDREFTVHEQYF; DNA: TGTGCCAGCAGCCTTCGGGACAGGGAGTTTACTGTGCACGAGCAGTACTTC
D: TRBD2; size: .; J: TRBJ2-5; length: 16; V: TRBV19; CDR3: CASSYGQRGGRETQYF; DNA: TGTGCCAGTAGTTATGGCCAGCGGGGGGGCCGGGAGACCCAGTACTTC
D: TRBD1; size: .; J: TRBJ2-2; length: 19; V: TRBV5-6; CDR3: CASSVSGTGVVFNTGELFF; DNA: TGTGCCAGCAGCGTCAGTGGGACAGGGGTCGTTTTTAACACCGGGGAGCTGTTTTTT
D: TRBD2; size: .; J: TRBJ2-7; length: 15; V: TRBV19; CDR3: CASSILAGEIYEQYF; DNA: TGTGCCAGTAGTATATTGGCGGGGGAAATCTACGAGCAGTACTTC
D: .; size: .; J: TRBJ2-5; length: 15; V: TRBV7-3; CDR3: CASSLTGHVQETQYF; DNA: TGTGCCAGCAGCTTAACGGGACACGTACAAGAGACCCAGTACTTC
D: .; size: once; J: TRBJ1-4; length: 13; V: TRBV11-2; CDR3: CASSLGVGEKLFF; DNA: TGTGCCAGCAGCTTAGGGGTCGGGGAAAAACTGTTTTTT
D: .; size: .; J: TRBJ1-1; length: 13; V: TRBV7-8; CDR3: CASSLSMNTEAFF; DNA: TGTGCCAGCAGCTTGTCAATGAACACTGAAGCTTTCTTT
D: .; size: .; J: TRBJ2-1; length: 16; V: TRBV13; CDR3: CASSLLSSISYNEQFF; DNA: TGTGCCAGCAGCTTGCTAAGTAGTATCTCCTACAATGAGCAGTTCTTC
D: TRBD1; size: .; J: TRBJ1-1; length: 12; V: TRBV15; CDR3: CATRVQGAEAFF; DNA: TGTGCCACCCGGGTCCAGGGGGCTGAAGCTTTCTTT
D: .; size: .; J: TRBJ2-2; length: 11; V: TRBV7-9; CDR3: CASSLSGELFF; DNA: TGTGCCAGCAGCTTGAGCGGGGAGCTGTTTTTT
D: .; size: .; J: TRBJ1-2; length: 13; V: TRBV2; CDR3: CASSYRMIYGYTF; DNA: TGTGCCAGCAGTTACAGGATGATCTATGGCTACACCTTC
D: TRBD2; size: .; J: TRBJ2-1; length: 15; V: TRBV7-9; CDR3: CASTLNWGTGLPQFF; DNA: TGTGCCAGCACCCTCAATTGGGGAACGGGACTACCGCAGTTCTTC
D: TRBD2; size: .; J: TRBJ2-7; length: 14; V: TRBV15; CDR3: CATSLAEASYEQYF; DNA: TGTGCCACCAGCCTAGCGGAGGCCTCCTACGAGCAGTACTTC
D: TRBD2; size: once; J: TRBJ2-7; length: 15; V: TRBV7-9; CDR3: CASSLLGLVGYEQYF; DNA: TGTGCCAGCAGCCTCCTGGGACTAGTCGGATACGAGCAGTACTTC
D: TRBD1; size: .; J: TRBJ1-5; length: 14; V: TRBV7-9; CDR3: CASSPGQGVQPQHF; DNA: TGTGCCAGCAGCCCGGGACAGGGCGTCCAGCCCCAGCATTTT
D: .; size: .; J: TRBJ1-1; length: 14; V: TRBV11-1; CDR3: CASSLLTENTEAFF; DNA: TGTGCCAGCAGCTTACTCACAGAAAACACTGAAGCTTTCTTT
D: .; size: .; J: TRBJ2-1; length: 13; V: TRBV7-7; CDR3: CASSLDRLNEQFF; DNA: TGTGCTAGCAGCTTAGACAGGCTGAATGAGCAGTTCTTC
D: TRBD2; size: .; J: TRBJ2-7; length: 18; V: TRBV4-1; CDR3: CASSQPGLAGFSSYEQYF; DNA: TGCGCCAGCAGCCAACCTGGACTAGCGGGGTTCAGCTCCTACGAGCAGTACTTC
D: TRBD2; size: .; J: TRBJ2-3; length: 16; V: TRBV13; CDR3: CASSLEARGATDTQYF; DNA: TGTGCCAGCAGCTTGGAGGCGCGGGGGGCCACAGATACGCAGTATTTT
D: TRBD2; size: .; J: TRBJ2-5; length: 16; V: TRBV9; CDR3: CASSVGALAGAETQYF; DNA: TGTGCCAGCAGCGTAGGAGCGCTAGCGGGGGCGGAGACCCAGTACTTC
D: .; size: .; J: TRBJ1-1; length: 15; V: TRBV27; CDR3: CASSLSSYGNTEAFF; DNA: TGTGCCAGCAGTTTATCGAGTTACGGGAACACTGAAGCTTTCTTT
D: TRBD1; size: .; J: TRBJ1-4; length: 14; V: TRBV6-1; CDR3: CASTITGTAEKLFF; DNA: TGTGCCAGTACAATTACCGGGACAGCCGAAAAACTGTTTTTT
D: TRBD1; size: few; J: TRBJ1-6; length: 14; V: TRBV7-3; CDR3: CASSRGQGNSPLHF; DNA: TGTGCCAGCAGCCGAGGACAGGGCAATTCACCCCTCCACTTT
D: .; size: once; J: TRBJ1-1; length: 15; V: TRBV5-4; CDR3: CASSLGYREIHEAFF; DNA: TGTGCCAGCAGCTTGGGGTACAGGGAGATTCACGAAGCTTTCTTT
D: TRBD1; size: .; J: TRBJ2-2; length: 15; V: TRBV9; CDR3: CASSRFDRETGELFF; DNA: TGTGCCAGCAGCCGATTCGACAGGGAAACCGGGGAGCTGTTTTTT
D: TRBD1; size: .; J: TRBJ2-3; length: 17; V: TRBV11-3; CDR3: CASSPRFGDRASDTQYF; DNA: TGTGCCAGCAGCCCAAGGTTTGGGGACAGGGCTTCTGATACGCAGTATTTT
D: .; size: once; J: TRBJ2-1; length: 18; V: TRBV21-1; CDR3: CASSMLAGAPTPYNEQFF; DNA: TGTGCCAGCAGCATGTTAGCGGGGGCCCCCACTCCCTACAATGAGCAGTTCTTC
D: .; size: .; J: TRBJ1-1; length: 14; V: TRBV7-9; CDR3: CASSLSTGQREAFF; DNA: TGTGCCAGCAGCTTAAGTACAGGGCAGCGTGAAGCTTTCTTT
D: TRBD1; size: few; J: TRBJ1-6; length: 15; V: TRBV14; CDR3: CASSTGTGGNSPLHF; DNA: TGTGCCAGCAGCACCGGGACAGGGGGTAATTCACCCCTCCACTTT
D: .; size: .; J: TRBJ1-2; length: 13; V: TRBV18; CDR3: CASSPPAGDGYTF; DNA: TGTGCCAGCTCACCACCGGCAGGGGATGGCTACACCTTC
D: .; size: .; J: TRBJ1-5; length: 15; V: TRBV9; CDR3: CASSEGAGTSQPQHF; DNA: TGTGCCAGCAGCGAGGGAGCAGGCACAAGTCAGCCCCAGCATTTT
D: .; size: .; J: TRBJ2-1; length: 13; V: TRBV27; CDR3: CASSFMTSNEQFF; DNA: TGTGCCAGCAGTTTTATGACTTCAAATGAGCAGTTCTTC
D: .; size: .; J: TRBJ2-7; length: 14; V: TRBV5-1; CDR3: CASSFPGSSYEQYF; DNA: TGCGCCAGCAGCTTCCCCGGGAGCTCCTACGAGCAGTACTTC
D: TRBD1; size: few; J: TRBJ1-2; length: 13; V: TRBV7-9; CDR3: CASSSTGGYGYTF; DNA: TGTGCCAGCAGCTCGACAGGGGGGTATGGCTACACCTTC
D: TRBD1; size: .; J: TRBJ2-1; length: 16; V: TRBV7-9; CDR3: CASSSPGTGVYNEQFF; DNA: TGTGCCAGCAGCTCCCCCGGGACAGGGGTCTACAATGAGCAGTTCTTC
D: TRBD2; size: .; J: TRBJ2-5; length: 15; V: TRBV9; CDR3: CASSDSGGAGETQYF; DNA: TGTGCCAGCAGCGATAGCGGGGGGGCCGGAGAGACCCAGTACTTC
D: .; size: .; J: TRBJ2-3; length: 12; V: TRBV6-1; CDR3: CAGHGGADTQYF; DNA: TGTGCCGGCCATGGGGGCGCAGATACGCAGTATTTT
D: TRBD2; size: .; J: TRBJ2-3; length: 15; V: TRBV29-1; CDR3: CSVDSGEGRTDTQYF; DNA: TGCAGCGTTGATAGCGGGGAGGGGAGAACAGATACGCAGTATTTT
D: .; size: .; J: TRBJ2-1; length: 14; V: TRBV14; CDR3: CASSQLWRSNEQFF; DNA: TGTGCCAGCAGCCAACTTTGGCGGAGCAATGAGCAGTTCTTC
D: .; size: .; J: TRBJ1-3; length: 15; V: TRBV7-9; CDR3: CASSLDLGIGNTIYF; DNA: TGTGCCAGCAGCTTAGATCTCGGTATTGGAAACACCATATATTTT
D: .; size: .; J: TRBJ1-5; length: 14; V: TRBV7-9; CDR3: CASSTQGSDQPQHF; DNA: TGTGCCAGCAGCACCCAGGGGTCGGATCAGCCCCAGCATTTT
D: .; size: .; J: TRBJ1-2; length: 15; V: TRBV4-2; CDR3: CASSQEFGGGYGYTF; DNA: TGTGCCAGCAGCCAAGAGTTTGGGGGCGGCTATGGCTACACCTTC
D: TRBD1; size: .; J: TRBJ1-2; length: 14; V: TRBV7-9; CDR3: CASSPGTGAYGYTF; DNA: TGTGCCAGCAGCCCTGGGACAGGGGCCTATGGCTACACCTTC
D: TRBD2; size: .; J: TRBJ2-3; length: 16; V: TRBV4-2; CDR3: CASSRALAGDTDTQYF; DNA: TGTGCCAGCAGCCGAGCACTAGCGGGGGACACAGATACGCAGTATTTT
D: TRBD1; size: once; J: TRBJ1-2; length: 15; V: TRBV9; CDR3: CASSGGGTGVIGYTF; DNA: TGTGCCAGCAGCGGAGGTGGGACAGGGGTAATTGGCTACACCTTC
D: .; size: .; J: TRBJ2-6; length: 16; V: TRBV5-1; CDR3: CASSFAPGSGANVLTF; DNA: TGCGCCAGCAGCTTTGCCCCGGGAAGCGGGGCCAACGTCCTGACTTTC
D: .; size: .; J: TRBJ1-4; length: 18; V: TRBV2; CDR3: CASSEQDGGRATNEKLFF; DNA: TGTGCCAGCAGTGAGCAGGACGGTGGGAGAGCTACTAATGAAAAACTGTTTTTT
D: TRBD1; size: .; J: TRBJ1-2; length: 15; V: TRBV5-6; CDR3: CASSLGTGTGYGYTF; DNA: TGTGCCAGCAGCTTGGGCACCGGGACAGGTTATGGCTACACCTTC